This T cell receptor beta chain was identified in a study of T-cell memory formation after mild COVID-19. Study outcomes and limitations: Some responding clones appeared in pre-infection memory, suggesting cross-reactive memory joined. Clones contracting across day 15 to 85 had a balanced CD4/CD8 profile; later expanding clones leaned CD4+.

This clonotype has just one count. Its antigen is not known. TCRdb passed the 5' RACE reads through MiXCR, listing each CDR3 protein once. The sample has fewer than 250,000 distinct CDR3 sequences; around 30% are singletons. This receptor was taken from an adult woman who had mild COVID-19 (a few samples of this study predate the infection). Cell type and time point are not known. Source material: PBMCs or a T cell subset sorted from them (not recorded which).

DNA for the CDR3: TGTGCCAGCAGTTACCCAGGGCACGGAGAGACCCAGTACTTC. It translates to CASSYPGHGETQYF. This rearrangement joins TRBV6-6 to TRBJ2-5; D is perhaps TRBD1 (5 bases). V was pared by 2 bases and J by 4 bases, with 11 bases between. The CDR3 runs 14 residues. Germline CDR1 is MNHNY and CDR2 is SVGAGI (reference sequence).